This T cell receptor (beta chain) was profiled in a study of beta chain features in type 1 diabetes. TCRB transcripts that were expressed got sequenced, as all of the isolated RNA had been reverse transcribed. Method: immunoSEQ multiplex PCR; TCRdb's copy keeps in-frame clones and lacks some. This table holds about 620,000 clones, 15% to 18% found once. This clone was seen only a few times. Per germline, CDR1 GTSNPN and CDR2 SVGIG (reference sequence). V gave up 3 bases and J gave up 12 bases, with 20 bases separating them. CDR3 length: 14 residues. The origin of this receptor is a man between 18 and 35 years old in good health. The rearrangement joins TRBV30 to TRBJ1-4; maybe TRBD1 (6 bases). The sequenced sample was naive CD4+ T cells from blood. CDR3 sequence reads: CAWSPRGGARQLFF. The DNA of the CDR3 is TGTGCCTGGAGCCCCCGGGGGGGCGCCAGGCAACTGTTTTTT. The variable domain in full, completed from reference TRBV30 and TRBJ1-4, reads SQTIHQWPATLVQPVGSPLSLECTVEGTSNPNLYWYRQAAGRGLQLLFYSVGIGQISSEVPQNLSASRPQDRQFILSSKKLLLSDSGFYLCAWSPRGGARQLFFGSGTQLSVL.